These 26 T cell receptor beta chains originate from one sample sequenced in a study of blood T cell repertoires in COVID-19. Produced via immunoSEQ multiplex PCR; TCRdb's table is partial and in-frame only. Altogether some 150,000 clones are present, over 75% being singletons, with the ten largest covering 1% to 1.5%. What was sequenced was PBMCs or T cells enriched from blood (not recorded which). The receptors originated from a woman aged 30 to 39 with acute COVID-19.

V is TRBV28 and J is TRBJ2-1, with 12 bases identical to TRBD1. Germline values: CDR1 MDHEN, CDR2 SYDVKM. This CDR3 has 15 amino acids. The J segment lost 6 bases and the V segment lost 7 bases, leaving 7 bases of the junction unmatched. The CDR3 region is CASTLGQGAFNEQFF. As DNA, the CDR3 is TGTGCCAGCACTTTGGGACAGGGGGCTTTCAATGAGCAGTTCTTC. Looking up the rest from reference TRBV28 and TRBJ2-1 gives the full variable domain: DVKVTQSSRYLVKRTGEKVFLECVQDMDHENMFWYRQDPGLGLRLIYFSYDVKMKEKGDIPEGYSVSREKKERFSLILESASTNQTSMYLCASTLGQGAFNEQFFGPGTRLTVL.

CDR3 residues: CSVEDRLAGGLVREQYF. In nucleotides, the CDR3 is TGCAGCGTTGAAGATCGGTTAGCGGGAGGCCTTGTTCGCGAGCAGTACTTC. The chain links TRBV29-1 to TRBJ2-7, with TRBD2 matching 10 bases. This CDR3 has 17 residues. CDR1 is SQVTM, CDR2 ANQGSEA, per germline. Trimming cost V 0 bases and J 6 bases; bases outside gene matches: 14.

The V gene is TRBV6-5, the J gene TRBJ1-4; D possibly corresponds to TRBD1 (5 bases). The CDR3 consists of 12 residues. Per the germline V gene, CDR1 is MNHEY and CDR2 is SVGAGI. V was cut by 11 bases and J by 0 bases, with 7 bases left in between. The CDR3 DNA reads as TGTGCCTCAGGGTCAACTAATGAAAAACTGTTTTTT. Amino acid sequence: CASGSTNEKLFF.

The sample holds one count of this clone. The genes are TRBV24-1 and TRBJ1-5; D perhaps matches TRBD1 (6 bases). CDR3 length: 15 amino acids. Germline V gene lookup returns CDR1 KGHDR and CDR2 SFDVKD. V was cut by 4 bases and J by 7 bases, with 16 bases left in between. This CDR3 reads CATSDHTGIGQPQHF. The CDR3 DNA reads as TGTGCCACCAGTGACCACACAGGGATTGGGCAGCCCCAGCATTTT.

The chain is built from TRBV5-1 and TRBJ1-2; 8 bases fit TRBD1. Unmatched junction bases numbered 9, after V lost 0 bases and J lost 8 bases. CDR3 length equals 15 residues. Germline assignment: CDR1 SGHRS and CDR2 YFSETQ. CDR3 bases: TGCGCCAGCAGCTTGGCGGGACAGGAAGCTTCGGGCTACACCTTC. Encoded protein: CASSLAGQEASGYTF.

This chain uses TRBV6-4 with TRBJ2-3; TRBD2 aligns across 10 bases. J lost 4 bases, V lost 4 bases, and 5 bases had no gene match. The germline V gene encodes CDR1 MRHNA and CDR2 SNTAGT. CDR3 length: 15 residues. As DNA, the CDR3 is TGTGCCAGCAGTGCTGAAGCGGGAGGGCCAGATACGCAGTATTTT. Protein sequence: CASSAEAGGPDTQYF.

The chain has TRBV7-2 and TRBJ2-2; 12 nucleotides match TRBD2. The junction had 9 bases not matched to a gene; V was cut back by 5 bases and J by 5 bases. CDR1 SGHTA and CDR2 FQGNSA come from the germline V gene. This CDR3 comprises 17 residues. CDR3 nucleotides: TGTGCCAGCAGCATAAGAAAACTAGCGGGAGGTACCGGGGAGCTGTTTTTT. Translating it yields CASSIRKLAGGTGELFF.

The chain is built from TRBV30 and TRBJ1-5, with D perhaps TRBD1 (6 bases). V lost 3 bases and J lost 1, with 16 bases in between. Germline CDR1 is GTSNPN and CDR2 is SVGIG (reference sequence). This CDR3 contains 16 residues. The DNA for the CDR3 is TGTGCCTGGAGCCTAGGGGGGGTAGGGAGCAATCAGCCCCAGCATTTT. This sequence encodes CAWSLGGVGSNQPQHF.

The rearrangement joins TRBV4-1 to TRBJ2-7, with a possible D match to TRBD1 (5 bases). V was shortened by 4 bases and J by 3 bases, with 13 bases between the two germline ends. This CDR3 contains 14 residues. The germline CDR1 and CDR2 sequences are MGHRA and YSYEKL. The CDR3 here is CASSRFSRVYEQYF. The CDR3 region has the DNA TGCGCCAGCAGCCGATTCTCCAGGGTCTACGAGCAGTACTTC.

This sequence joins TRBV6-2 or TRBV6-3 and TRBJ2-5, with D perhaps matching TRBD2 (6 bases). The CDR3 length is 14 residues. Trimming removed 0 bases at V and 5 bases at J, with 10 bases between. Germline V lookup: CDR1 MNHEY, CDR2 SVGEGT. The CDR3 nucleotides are TGTGCCAGCAGTTACTCGGCGGGGATGGAGACCCAGTACTTC. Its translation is CASSYSAGMETQYF.

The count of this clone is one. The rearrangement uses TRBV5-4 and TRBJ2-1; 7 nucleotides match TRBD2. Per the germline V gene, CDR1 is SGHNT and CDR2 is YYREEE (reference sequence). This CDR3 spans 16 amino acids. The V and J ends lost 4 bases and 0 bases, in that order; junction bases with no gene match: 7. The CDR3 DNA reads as TGTGCCAGCAGCAGGGGAGGGCCCCCCTCCTACAATGAGCAGTTCTTC. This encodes CASSRGGPPSYNEQFF.

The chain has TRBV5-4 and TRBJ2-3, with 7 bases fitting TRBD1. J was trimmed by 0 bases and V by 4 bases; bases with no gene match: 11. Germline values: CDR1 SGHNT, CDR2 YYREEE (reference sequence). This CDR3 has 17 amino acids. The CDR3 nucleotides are TGTGCCAGCAGCGGGACAGAAAGAGGACGGAGCACAGATACGCAGTATTTT. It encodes CASSGTERGRSTDTQYF.

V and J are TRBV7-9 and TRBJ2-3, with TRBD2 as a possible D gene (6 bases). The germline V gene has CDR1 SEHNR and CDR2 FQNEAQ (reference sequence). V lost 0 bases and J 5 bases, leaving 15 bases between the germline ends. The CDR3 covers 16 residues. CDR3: CASSLALSYGGDTQYF. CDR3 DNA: TGTGCCAGCAGCTTAGCGCTGTCCTACGGGGGAGATACGCAGTATTTT.

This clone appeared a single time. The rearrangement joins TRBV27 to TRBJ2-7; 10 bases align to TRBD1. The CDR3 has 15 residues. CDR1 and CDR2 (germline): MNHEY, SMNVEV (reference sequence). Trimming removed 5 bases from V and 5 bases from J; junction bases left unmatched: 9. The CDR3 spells CASSLPGQGIHEQYF. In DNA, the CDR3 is TGTGCCAGCAGTCTCCCGGGACAGGGGATACACGAGCAGTACTTC.

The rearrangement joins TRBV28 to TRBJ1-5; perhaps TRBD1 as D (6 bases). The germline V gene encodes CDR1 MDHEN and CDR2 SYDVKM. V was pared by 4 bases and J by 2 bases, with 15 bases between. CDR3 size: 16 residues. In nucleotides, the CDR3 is TGTGCCAGCAGTTACGGGGGGGCCGGCGGCAATCAGCCCCAGCATTTT. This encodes CASSYGGAGGNQPQHF.

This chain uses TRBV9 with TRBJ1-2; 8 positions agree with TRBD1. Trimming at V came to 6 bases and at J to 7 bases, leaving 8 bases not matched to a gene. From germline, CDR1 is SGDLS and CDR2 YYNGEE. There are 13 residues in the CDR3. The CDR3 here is CASNRGGSGGYTF. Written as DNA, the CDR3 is TGTGCCAGCAACAGGGGGGGATCGGGTGGCTACACCTTC. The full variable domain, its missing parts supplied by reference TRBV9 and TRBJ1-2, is DSGVTQTPKHLITATGQRVTLRCSPRSGDLSVYWYQQSLDQGLQFLIQYYNGEERAKGNILERFSAQQFPDLHSELNLSSLELGDSALYFCASNRGGSGGYTFGSGTRLTVV.

CDR3 in amino acids: CASSQDRAVLYEQYF. The CDR3 DNA is TGCGCCAGCAGCCAAGACCGAGCGGTCCTCTACGAGCAGTACTTC. The J gene is TRBJ2-7, the V gene TRBV4-3; maybe TRBD2 (5 bases). Germline lookup yields CDR1 LGHNA and CDR2 YSLEER. The CDR3 consists of 15 residues. V was cut by 0 bases and J by 3 bases, with 12 bases left in between.

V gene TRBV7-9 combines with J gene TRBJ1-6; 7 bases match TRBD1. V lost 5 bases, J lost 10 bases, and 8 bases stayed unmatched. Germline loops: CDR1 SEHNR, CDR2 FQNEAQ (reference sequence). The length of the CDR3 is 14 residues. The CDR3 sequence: CASSNDREYSPLHF. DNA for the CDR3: TGTGCCAGCAGCAACGACAGGGAGTACTCACCCCTCCACTTT. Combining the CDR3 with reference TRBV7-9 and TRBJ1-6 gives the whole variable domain DTGVSQNPRHKITKRGQNVTFRCDPISEHNRLYWYRQTLGQGPEFLTYFQNEAQLEKSRLLSDRFSAERPKGSFSTLEIQRTEQGDSAMYLCASSNDREYSPLHFGNGTRLTVT.

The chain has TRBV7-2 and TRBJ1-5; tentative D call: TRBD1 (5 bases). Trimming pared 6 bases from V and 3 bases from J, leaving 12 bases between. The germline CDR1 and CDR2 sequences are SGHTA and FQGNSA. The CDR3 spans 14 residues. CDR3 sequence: CASSSDSFNQPQHF. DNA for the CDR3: TGTGCCAGCAGTTCCGACAGCTTCAATCAGCCCCAGCATTTT.

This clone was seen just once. The DNA of the CDR3 is TGTGCCAGCTGGGGACAGCATAGCAATCAGCCCCAGCATTTT. Translation: CASWGQHSNQPQHF. This chain joins TRBV28 and TRBJ1-5; 7 bases match TRBD1. The trim removed 8 bases at V and 0 bases at J, leaving 4 bases unmatched. CDR1 is MDHEN, CDR2 SYDVKM, per germline. The CDR3 length is 14 residues.

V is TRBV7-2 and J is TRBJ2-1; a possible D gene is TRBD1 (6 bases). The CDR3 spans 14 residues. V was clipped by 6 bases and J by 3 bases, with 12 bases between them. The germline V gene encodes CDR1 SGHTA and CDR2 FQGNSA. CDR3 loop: CASRETGGYNEQFF. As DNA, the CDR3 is TGTGCCAGCAGGGAGACAGGCGGCTACAATGAGCAGTTCTTC.

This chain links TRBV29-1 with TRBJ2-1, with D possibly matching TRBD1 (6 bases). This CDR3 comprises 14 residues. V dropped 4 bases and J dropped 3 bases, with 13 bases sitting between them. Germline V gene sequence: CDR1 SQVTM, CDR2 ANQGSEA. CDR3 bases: TGCAGCGTTGGACGCCAGGGGATCTACAATGAGCAGTTCTTC. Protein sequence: CSVGRQGIYNEQFF.

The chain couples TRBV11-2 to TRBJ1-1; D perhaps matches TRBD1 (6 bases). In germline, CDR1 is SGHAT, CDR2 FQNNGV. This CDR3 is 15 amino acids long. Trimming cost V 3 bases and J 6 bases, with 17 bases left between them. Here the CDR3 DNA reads TGTGCCAGCAGCTTGGTACAGGGTGTGGTTGCTGAAGCTTTCTTT. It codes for CASSLVQGVVAEAFF.

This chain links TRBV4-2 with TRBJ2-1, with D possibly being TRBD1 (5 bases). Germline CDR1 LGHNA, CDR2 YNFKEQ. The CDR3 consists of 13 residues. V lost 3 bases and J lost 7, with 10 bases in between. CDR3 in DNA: TGTGCCAGCAGCCAGCCACAGGTAAATGAGCAGTTCTTC. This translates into CASSQPQVNEQFF.

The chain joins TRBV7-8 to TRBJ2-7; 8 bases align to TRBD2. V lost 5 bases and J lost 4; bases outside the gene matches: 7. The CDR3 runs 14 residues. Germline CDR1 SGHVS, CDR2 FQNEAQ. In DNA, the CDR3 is TGTGCCAGCAGCCTTGTTAGCGGGGCTTACGAGCAGTACTTC. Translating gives CASSLVSGAYEQYF.

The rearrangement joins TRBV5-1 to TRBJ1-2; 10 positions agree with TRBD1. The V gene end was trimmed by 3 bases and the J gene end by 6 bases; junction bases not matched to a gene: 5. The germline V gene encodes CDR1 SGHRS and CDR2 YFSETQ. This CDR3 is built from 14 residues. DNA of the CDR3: TGCGCCAGCAGCTATACCGGGACAGGGGATGGCTACACCTTC. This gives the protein CASSYTGTGDGYTF.